This TCR beta chain was recovered during a study of tumor-infiltrating lymphocytes in primary liver carcinoma. Germline V gene lookup returns CDR1 SEHNR and CDR2 FQNEAQ (reference sequence). The CDR3 totals 18 residues. The tissue used was unsorted bulk material of 20-30 mg. RNA and DNA were co-extracted from it with the AllPrep DNA/RNA mini kit. Remarks on this clonotype: At one boundary the junction diverges from the germline segment, which might be a read error.

Making TCR beta cDNA involved around 500 ng total RNA and a constant-region primer. Libraries covering TCR beta were generated through three nested multiplex PCR rounds (using a slightly modified ARM-PCR). A C-beta reverse primer and TRBV1-TRBV30 forward primers served in each of the first two PCR rounds, at ten to eleven cycles apiece. TCRdb processed the multiplex PCR reads anew with MiXCR; each CDR3 protein has one entry. This sample has about 26,000 distinct CDR3 sequences, with around 84% found just once. V gene TRBV7-9 combines with J gene TRBJ2-7; a possible D gene is TRBD1 (6 bases). Sequences were obtained from liver tumor tissue from sampling region 3. Described subset: tumor region T3, left-lateral pole. The receptor was isolated from a middle-aged man with primary liver carcinoma and hepatitis B virus infection. The CDR3 loop is CTSSLYGRRDKETYEQYF. The CDR3 DNA sequence: TGTACCAGCAGCTTATATGGCCGACGGGACAAGGAAACCTACGAGCAGTACTTC.